The source of this T cell receptor (beta chain) is a study of identical twins. General study results and limits: Models predicted less out-of-frame TCR alpha sharing in monozygotic twins than was found. While abundant cord blood beta clonotypes carried fewer insertions, memory repertoires showed no such pattern. Cross-sectional statistical analysis was relied on for the conclusions, without the same donors being followed.

The germline V gene has CDR1 GTSNPN and CDR2 SVGIG (reference sequence). The CDR3 has 14 amino acids. With 0 bases removed from V and 3 bases from J, the gap between germline ends came to 10 bases. A universal primer site was added by template switching, and unique molecular identifiers were carried by the cDNA. MiXCR, run by TCRdb on the 5' RACE reads, gives a single entry per CDR3 protein. The table lists more than 200,000 distinct CDR3 sequences, about 14% of them singletons. Note on this clonotype: The antigen remains unidentified.

J is TRBJ2-3 and V is TRBV30; D is perhaps TRBD2 (6 bases). The sequence was obtained from a woman aged 18 to 35 in good health. Material: memory (CD45RO+) T cells sorted from blood. CDR3 bases: TGTGCCTGGAGTGTACGCGGGATGACAGATACGCAGTATTTT. It yields the protein CAWSVRGMTDTQYF.